The T cell receptor (beta chain) under discussion was sequenced for a study of molecular identifiers for immune sequencing clone quantification. This clonotype was detected only a few times. Antigen unknown. TCRdb recomputed calls from the PCR reads with MiXCR, one row per CDR3 protein. The table has under 600,000 distinct CDR3 sequences, about a fifth seen once; the top ten hold around 0.84%. CDR3 size: 15 residues. Unmatched junction bases numbered 12, after V lost 7 bases and J lost 5 bases. Germline V gene lookup returns CDR1 SGHTA and CDR2 FQGNSA. Study-level points and caveats: For effector cells, clones above 20 RNA copies held over 98% of molecules; for naive cells, under 1%.

The receptor was derived from a human donor in good health. Some libraries in this study had Jurkat cell RNA spiked in. The rearrangement joins TRBV7-2 to TRBJ2-5, with TRBD2 matching 8 bases. The specimen sequenced was naive CD8+ T cells from blood, with Jurkat cell RNA spiked in. Noted subset: FACS-sorted CD8+CD4-CCR7+CD45RA+ naive T cells. CDR3 residues: CASTTGGGIWETQYF. As DNA, the CDR3 is TGTGCCAGCACCACGGGGGGGGGAATCTGGGAGACCCAGTACTTC.